This T cell receptor (beta chain) was retrieved from a study of cytomegalovirus exposure and HLA in healthy donors. Findings and limits, study-wide: Most TCRs appeared rarely, but some public TCRs recurred in many donors. V- and J-gene trimming in TCR beta was tied to a missense DCLRE1C variant by an analysis performed later.

Germline CDR1 is MNHEY and CDR2 is SVGAGI. CDR3 length equals 15 residues. Trimming stripped 2 bases from V and 3 bases from J, with 11 bases between. Concerning this clone: Its antigen remains unknown.

PCR amplification relied on 60 Vbeta primers (plus 13 Jbeta primers). Methods used by the authors: Later, 65 million to 85 million unique TCR beta chains were counted in an analysis, and about 12 million of them were shared. Only in-frame clones appear in the TCRdb table, and some are missing; sequencing was by immunoSEQ multiplex PCR. That table is the source of V, J and clone size, and D and trimming were worked out from the DNA. The sample consists of 95,000 to 150,000 clones, over 70% of them appearing once. The rearrangement links TRBV6-5 to TRBJ1-3, with TRBD1 as a possible D gene (5 bases). The source of this sequence is a female donor in good health and CMV-seropositive. The sequenced sample consisted of PBMCs. CDR3 sequence reads: CASSYAAGHGNTIYF. The CDR3 DNA sequence: TGTGCCAGCAGTTACGCCGCGGGGCATGGAAACACCATATATTTT.